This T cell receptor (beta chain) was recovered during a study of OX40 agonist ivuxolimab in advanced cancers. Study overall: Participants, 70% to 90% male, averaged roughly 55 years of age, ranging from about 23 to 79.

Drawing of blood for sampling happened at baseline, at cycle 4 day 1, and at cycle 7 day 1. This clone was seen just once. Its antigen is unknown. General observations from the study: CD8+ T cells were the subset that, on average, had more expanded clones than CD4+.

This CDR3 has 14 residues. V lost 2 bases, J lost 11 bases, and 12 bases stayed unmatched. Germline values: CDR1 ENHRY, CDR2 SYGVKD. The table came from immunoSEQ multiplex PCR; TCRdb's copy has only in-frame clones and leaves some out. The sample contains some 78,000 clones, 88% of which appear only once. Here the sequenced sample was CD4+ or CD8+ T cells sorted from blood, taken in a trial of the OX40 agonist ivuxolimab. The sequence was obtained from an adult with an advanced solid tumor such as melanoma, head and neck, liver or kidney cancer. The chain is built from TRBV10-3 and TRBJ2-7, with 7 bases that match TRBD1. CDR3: CAISELRQGFVEYF. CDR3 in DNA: TGTGCCATCAGTGAGCTGAGACAGGGCTTTGTTGAGTACTTC.